The entry below describes one T cell receptor beta chain. No antigen is known for it. Within the sample, other DNA sequences also encode this same CDR3. Per germline, CDR1 SNHLY and CDR2 FYNNEI. The V gene lost 10 bases and the J gene lost 7 bases, with 20 bases spanning the gap. This CDR3 spans 15 amino acids. This specimen belongs to a study of Tregs in tolerant kidney transplant recipients. Study-level results: For some patients, primers changed over time, blocking nucleotide-level comparison.

Recipients received nonmyeloablative bone marrow transplants from related graft donors, with transient mixed chimerism. CD4+CD25+CD127- Tregs, CD4+CD25- non-Tregs, CD4 and CD8 cells were sorted. Produced via immunoSEQ multiplex PCR; TCRdb's table is partial and in-frame only. The sample contains 90,000 or so clones, roughly 93% of which appear only once. V is TRBV2 and J is TRBJ1-6; D possibly corresponds to TRBD1 (5 bases). The TCR originated in a human patient who received a combined kidney and bone marrow transplant. Some T cells may arise from the graft donor. Sample: CD4+ T cells from blood (PBMCs), taken 12 months after the transplant. DNA of the CDR3: TGTGCCACCCAGTGGACCCGGACACAGAATTCACCCCTCCACTTT. Its protein product is CATQWTRTQNSPLHF. Complete variable domain (other parts from reference TRBV2 and TRBJ1-6): EPEVTQTPSHQVTQMGQEVILRCVPISNHLYFYWYRQILGQKVEFLVSFYNNEISEKSEIFDDQFSVERPDGSNFTLKIRSTKLEDSAMYFCATQWTRTQNSPLHFGNGTRLTVT.